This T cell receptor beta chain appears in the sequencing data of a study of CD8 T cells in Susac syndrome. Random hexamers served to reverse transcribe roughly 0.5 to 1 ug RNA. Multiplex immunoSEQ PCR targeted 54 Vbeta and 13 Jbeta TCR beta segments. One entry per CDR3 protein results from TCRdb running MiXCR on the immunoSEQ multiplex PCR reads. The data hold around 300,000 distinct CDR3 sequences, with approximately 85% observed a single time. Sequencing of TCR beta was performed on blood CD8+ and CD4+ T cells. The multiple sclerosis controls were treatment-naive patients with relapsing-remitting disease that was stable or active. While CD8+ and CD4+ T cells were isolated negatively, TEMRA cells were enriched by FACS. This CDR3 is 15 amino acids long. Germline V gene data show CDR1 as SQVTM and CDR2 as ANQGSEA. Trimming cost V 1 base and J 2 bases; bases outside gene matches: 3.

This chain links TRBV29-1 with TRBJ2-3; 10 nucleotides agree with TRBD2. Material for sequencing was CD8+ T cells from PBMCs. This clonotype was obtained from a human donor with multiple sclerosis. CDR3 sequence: CSVEVLAGITDTQYF. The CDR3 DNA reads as TGCAGCGTTGAAGTACTAGCGGGAATCACAGATACGCAGTATTTT.